Presented here are 20 T cell receptor beta chains from one specimen sequenced in a study of blood T cell repertoires in COVID-19. TCRdb's table, derived via immunoSEQ multiplex PCR, lists solely in-frame clones and lacks some. The sample yields more than 300,000 clones, around nine tenths seen once. The sequencing input was peripheral blood. Receptors originate from a woman younger than 45 with COVID-19, enrolled during active disease.

The chain employs TRBV4-1 and TRBJ1-1; a weak D match, TRBD1 (6 bases). The CDR3 loop spans 17 amino acids. The germline V gene has CDR1 MGHRA and CDR2 YSYEKL. The germline V and J ends were trimmed by 2 bases and 0 bases, with 16 bases remaining between them. The CDR3 sequence: CASSQKPMTGMNTEAFF. The CDR3 DNA is TGCGCCAGCAGCCAAAAACCGATGACAGGCATGAACACTGAAGCTTTCTTT.

The chain recombines TRBV27 with TRBJ2-7, with a weak D call TRBD2 (6 bases). V lost 3 bases to trimming and J lost 6 bases, with 12 bases between them. Germline values: CDR1 MNHEY, CDR2 SMNVEV (reference sequence). This CDR3 has 13 amino acids. The CDR3: CASSFWGDGEQYF. The CDR3 DNA reads as TGTGCCAGCAGTTTCTGGGGGGATGGCGAGCAGTACTTC.

The CDR3 DNA sequence: TGTGCCAGCAGCTGGGGGGCGAACACCGGGGAGCTGTTTTTT. It yields the protein CASSWGANTGELFF. The rearrangement uses TRBV11-3 and TRBJ2-2; perhaps TRBD2 as D (6 bases). Germline V CDR1 and CDR2: SGHNT, YENEEA. Trimming removed 4 bases from V and 0 bases from J, with 6 bases in between. This CDR3 region has 14 residues.

The chain carries TRBV6-1 and TRBJ2-7; a weak D match, TRBD1 (7 bases). Trimming took off 0 bases at V and 6 bases at J, with 18 bases between the two ends. The germline V gene encodes CDR1 MNHNS and CDR2 SASEGT. The CDR3 extends over 16 amino acids. This CDR3 reads CASSEAHSRQGGEQYV. CDR3 nucleotides: TGTGCCAGCAGTGAAGCGCATAGCAGACAGGGAGGCGAGCAGTACGTC.

This chain joins TRBV4-1 and TRBJ2-7; 13 bases fit TRBD2. CDR1 MGHRA and CDR2 YSYEKL come from the germline V gene. V trimming: 5 bases; J trimming: 8 bases; junction bases outside the gene matches: 6. The CDR3 has 14 amino acids. Here the CDR3 reads CASSRTSGGSQQYV. In nucleotides, the CDR3 is TGCGCCAGCAGCAGGACTAGCGGGGGTTCTCAGCAGTACGTC.

V usage is TRBV7-3 and J usage is TRBJ1-6; 9 bases agree with TRBD1. CDR1 and CDR2 from the germline V gene are SGHTA and FQGTGA. The length of the CDR3 is 15 residues. J gave up 9 bases and V 7 bases, and 10 bases lay outside the gene matches. The CDR3 spells CASILGQGWGSPLHF. CDR3 DNA: TGTGCCAGCATCCTGGGACAGGGATGGGGTTCACCCCTCCACTTT. Full variable domain (rest looked up from reference TRBV7-3 and TRBJ1-6): GAGVSQTPSNKVTEKGKYVELRCDPISGHTALYWYRQSLGQGPEFLIYFQGTGAADDSGLPNDRFFAVRPEGSVSTLKIQRTERGDSAVYLCASILGQGWGSPLHFGNGTRLTVT.

The chain employs TRBV27 and TRBJ1-6; the match to TRBD1 covers 9 bases. CDR3 length: 14 amino acids. The V segment lost 5 bases and the J segment 10 bases; nucleotides outside the gene matches: 6. Germline V lookup: CDR1 MNHEY, CDR2 SMNVEV (reference sequence). CDR3 nucleotides: TGTGCCAGCAGTCGATGGGGACAGGGCTCACCCCTCCACTTT. Protein: CASSRWGQGSPLHF.

The chain uses TRBV18 and TRBJ2-5; no definite D call. Germline values: CDR1 KGHSH, CDR2 LQKENI. This CDR3 is 14 amino acids long. Trimming took off 0 bases at V and 3 bases at J, with 8 bases between the two ends. CDR3 bases: TGTGCCAGCTCACCACCGCTCAGTGAAGAGACCCAGTACTTC. Protein sequence: CASSPPLSEETQYF.

The chain recombines TRBV5-4 with TRBJ2-1; 11 positions match TRBD2. The V segment lost 6 bases and the J segment 5 bases; nucleotides outside the gene matches: 16. This CDR3 is 18 amino acids long. Germline CDR1 SGHNT, CDR2 YYREEE (reference sequence). The CDR3 region has the DNA TGTGCCAGCACCCAGGTGGGACTAGCGGAAGTCCGCGACAATGAGCAGTTCTTC. Translated: CASTQVGLAEVRDNEQFF.

The chain uses TRBV4-1 and TRBJ2-7; 10 bases are shared with TRBD2. CDR1 is MGHRA and CDR2 is YSYEKL in the germline V gene. J gave up 5 bases and V 4 bases, and 11 bases lay outside the gene matches. The CDR3 contains 16 residues. The CDR3 DNA is TGCGCCAGCAGCCTCCAACAGCGGGGGGGAGGGAACGAGCAGTACTTC. Its translation is CASSLQQRGGGNEQYF.

The CDR3 here is CASSFWTGNNSPLHF. The CDR3 DNA sequence: TGTGCCAGCAGTTTTTGGACAGGGAATAATTCACCCCTCCACTTT. The chain couples TRBV28 to TRBJ1-6, with TRBD1 identical over 8 bases. CDR1 is MDHEN and CDR2 is SYDVKM in the germline V gene. The junction had 3 bases not matched to a gene; V was cut back by 3 bases and J by 5 bases. The CDR3 spans 15 residues.

This clone showed up just once. Germline is not matched at one junction end, which may reflect a read error. This chain links TRBV11-1 with TRBJ2-2; the D gene is possibly TRBD1 (6 bases). The germline gives CDR1 SGHAT, CDR2 FQDESV (reference sequence). The CDR3 runs 14 residues. CDR3 protein: CASTLIRGTGELFF. The CDR3 region has the DNA TGTGCCAGCACCTTAATCAGGGGCACCGGGGAGCTGTTTTTT.

V is TRBV6-5 and J is TRBJ2-7, with D uncertain. V was clipped by 5 bases and J by 2 bases, with 10 bases between them. The CDR3 is 13 amino acids. Germline-derived CDR1 and CDR2 are MNHEY and SVGAGI. The CDR3 coding sequence is TGTGCCAGCAGTCCGGGTCGTACCTACGAGCAGTACGTC. Protein sequence: CASSPGRTYEQYV.

The chain joins TRBV19 to TRBJ1-1; TRBD1 is a possible D gene (6 bases). V lost 2 bases to trimming and J lost 3 bases, with 22 bases between them. The CDR3 spans 18 residues. In germline, CDR1 is LNHDA, CDR2 SQIVND (reference sequence). CDR3 in amino acids: CASSIRGIWSRTDTEAFF. For the CDR3, the DNA is TGTGCCAGTAGTATAAGGGGGATATGGTCCAGGACGGACACTGAAGCTTTCTTT.

This clone is a singleton in its sample. V is TRBV11-2 and J is TRBJ2-2; no firm D call. The CDR3 covers 12 residues. Trimming removed 6 bases from V and 6 bases from J, with 8 bases in between. CDR1 is SGHAT and CDR2 is FQNNGV in the germline V gene. DNA for the CDR3: TGTGCCAGCAGGCTGGCGGCCGGGGAGCTGTTTTTT. This encodes CASRLAAGELFF.

The rearrangement links TRBV3-1 (or the pseudogene TRBV3-2) to TRBJ2-1; possibly TRBD2 for D (6 bases). Germline V gives CDR1 LGHDT, CDR2 YNNKEL (reference sequence). V dropped 0 bases and J dropped 0 bases, with 15 bases sitting between them. CDR3 size: 18 residues. CDR3 sequence (DNA): TGTGCCAGCAGCCAAGAAACCCGTGTCGGGGGCTCCTACAATGAGCAGTTCTTC. It is translated as CASSQETRVGGSYNEQFF.

This chain links TRBV13 with TRBJ2-6; 16 nucleotides align to TRBD2. Germline V gene sequence: CDR1 PRHDT, CDR2 FYEKMQ (reference sequence). CDR3 length equals 21 residues. J was trimmed by 0 bases and V by 5 bases; bases with no gene match: 10. Here the CDR3 reads CASSIGTSGGALSSGANVLTF. The CDR3 DNA is TGTGCCAGCAGCATCGGGACTAGCGGGGGGGCCCTTAGCTCTGGGGCCAACGTCCTGACTTTC.

The chain is built from TRBV12-3 or TRBV12-4 and TRBJ1-4; D is unresolved. This CDR3 is built from 13 residues. The V gene lost 1 base and the J gene lost 13 bases, with 13 bases spanning the gap. In DNA form, the CDR3 reads TGTGCCAGCAGTTTAGAACCGCTCGGGAGACTGTTTTTT. Translated: CASSLEPLGRLFF.

The chain links TRBV2 to TRBJ2-5; 7 nucleotides line up with TRBD1. Germline lookup yields CDR1 SNHLY and CDR2 FYNNEI. The V gene end was trimmed by 6 bases and the J gene end by 3 bases; junction bases not matched to a gene: 4. This CDR3 is 13 amino acids long. CDR3 in DNA: TGTGCCAGCAGGTGGGACAGAAAAGAGACCCAGTACTTC. Translation gives CASRWDRKETQYF. The whole variable domain, filled in from reference TRBV2 and TRBJ2-5, reads EPEVTQTPSHQVTQMGQEVILRCVPISNHLYFYWYRQILGQKVEFLVSFYNNEISEKSEIFDDQFSVERPDGSNFTLKIRSTKLEDSAMYFCASRWDRKETQYFGPGTRLLVL.

The rearrangement uses TRBV4-1 and TRBJ1-5; D is perhaps TRBD1 (6 bases). This CDR3 is 16 amino acids long. Trimming took off 4 bases at V and 5 bases at J, with 18 bases between the two ends. Germline V gene sequence: CDR1 MGHRA, CDR2 YSYEKL. The CDR3 reads CASSPQPGQRDQPQHF. The CDR3 DNA reads TGCGCCAGCAGCCCTCAACCGGGACAAAGGGATCAGCCCCAGCATTTT.